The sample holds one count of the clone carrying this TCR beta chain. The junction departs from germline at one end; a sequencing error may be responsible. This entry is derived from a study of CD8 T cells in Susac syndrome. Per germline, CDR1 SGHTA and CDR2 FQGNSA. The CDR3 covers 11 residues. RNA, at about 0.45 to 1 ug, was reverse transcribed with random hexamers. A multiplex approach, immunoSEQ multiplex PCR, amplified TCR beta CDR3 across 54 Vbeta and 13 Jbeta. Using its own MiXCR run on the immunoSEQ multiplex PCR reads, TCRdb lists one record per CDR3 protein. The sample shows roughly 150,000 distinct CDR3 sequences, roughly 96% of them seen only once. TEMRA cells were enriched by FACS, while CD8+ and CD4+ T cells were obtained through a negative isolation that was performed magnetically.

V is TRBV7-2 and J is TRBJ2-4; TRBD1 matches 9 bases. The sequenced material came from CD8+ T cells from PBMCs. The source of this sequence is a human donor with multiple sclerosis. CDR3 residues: CASSPGTGYDF. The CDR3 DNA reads TGTGCCAGCAGCCCAGGGACAGGGTATGACTTC.